These 26 T cell receptor beta chains share one sample of origin, sequenced in a study of blood T cells in healthy people across ages. Sample-barcoded 5' priming and a J-beta primer mix drove a second PCR of about 6 to 12 cycles. TCRdb processed the 5' RACE reads anew with MiXCR; each CDR3 protein has one entry. Seen here are about 1.8 million distinct CDR3 sequences, around 48% observed once, and the top ten hold 2.1%. Sequenced: blood. These receptor sequences come from a woman aged 40 to 49 in good health.

The chain links TRBV11-2 to TRBJ2-1; D remains unclear. CDR1 is SGHAT and CDR2 is FQNNGV in the germline V gene. Trimming took off 5 bases at V and 3 bases at J, with 14 bases between the two ends. The CDR3 is made up of 15 amino acids. The CDR3: CASSPDNRNYNEQFF. The DNA of the CDR3 is TGTGCCAGCAGCCCCGACAATAGGAACTACAATGAGCAGTTCTTC.

This clonotype has more than one count but fewer than ten. V is TRBV28 and J is TRBJ1-6; D is perhaps TRBD1 (6 bases). Germline CDR1 MDHEN, CDR2 SYDVKM. The CDR3 is made up of 17 amino acids. Trimming took off 5 bases at V and 6 bases at J, with 20 bases between the two ends. This chain's CDR3 is CASSLPDRKIPNSPLHF. The CDR3 DNA sequence: TGTGCCAGCAGTCTGCCGGACAGAAAGATCCCTAATTCACCCCTCCACTTT.

This clonotype was counted between two and nine times. V usage is TRBV6-1 and J usage is TRBJ2-5, with D perhaps matching TRBD2 (5 bases). The J call could be wrong; TRBJ2-7 is a better fit for the DNA end. Germline lookup yields CDR1 MNHNS and CDR2 SASEGT. This CDR3 has 14 residues. CDR3 coding DNA: TGTGCCAGCAGCCTAGACGGGATAGGTTACGAGCAGTACTTC. Amino acids: CASSLDGIGYEQYF.

The chain combines TRBV28 with TRBJ2-3; D is undetermined. The V end was cut by 7 bases, the J end by 0 bases, with 8 bases between. The CDR3 has 13 amino acids. Germline-derived CDR1 and CDR2 are MDHEN and SYDVKM. The CDR3 here is CASTATSTDTQYF. DNA of the CDR3: TGTGCCAGCACTGCTACAAGCACAGATACGCAGTATTTT.

This clonotype was seen at least ten times. The V and J genes are TRBV18 and TRBJ2-3; D call uncertain. This CDR3 has 12 amino acids. Germline lookup yields CDR1 KGHSH and CDR2 LQKENI. Trimming stripped 0 bases from V and 6 bases from J, with 4 bases between. The CDR3 DNA is TGTGCCAGCTCACCACCTCGCGATACGCAGTATTTT. It yields the protein CASSPPRDTQYF.

This clonotype was counted a few times. The chain employs TRBV27 and TRBJ2-1, with 11 bases aligning to TRBD1. Per the germline V gene, CDR1 is MNHEY and CDR2 is SMNVEV (reference sequence). The CDR3 runs 16 residues. The junction had 8 bases not matched to a gene; V was cut back by 5 bases and J by 5 bases. The CDR3 sequence: CASSPRPGQGDNEQFF. DNA for the CDR3: TGTGCCAGCAGTCCACGCCCGGGACAGGGGGACAATGAGCAGTTCTTC.

In DNA, the CDR3 is TGCGCCAGCAGTCCCCAGGGGACAGGGGGTTCAAGCTCCTACAATGAGCAGTTCTTC. Translation: CASSPQGTGGSSSYNEQFF. The chain links TRBV5-1 to TRBJ2-1, with 11 bases matching TRBD1. The V gene end was trimmed by 5 bases and the J gene end by 0 bases; junction bases not matched to a gene: 13. Germline lookup yields CDR1 SGHRS and CDR2 YFSETQ. The CDR3 is made up of 19 amino acids.

This clonotype has more than one count but fewer than ten. The J gene is TRBJ2-7, the V gene TRBV5-1; TRBD1 or TRBD2 may be the D gene (5 bases each). V lost 4 bases, J lost 0 bases, and 11 bases lay in between. Germline V lookup: CDR1 SGHRS, CDR2 YFSETQ. The CDR3 is made up of 14 amino acids. CDR3: CASSAPGTSYEQYF. CDR3 DNA sequence: TGCGCCAGCAGCGCCCCCGGGACCTCCTACGAGCAGTACTTC.

The chain links TRBV6-2 or TRBV6-3 to TRBJ2-7; no clear D. V was trimmed by 10 bases and J by 2 bases, leaving 21 bases between them. The CDR3 extends over 15 amino acids. The germline V gene encodes CDR1 MNHEY and CDR2 SVGEGT. The CDR3 sequence: CATSSLERPPYEQYF. The CDR3 coding sequence is TGTGCCACTAGTTCCTTGGAGAGACCGCCCTACGAGCAGTACTTC.

The V gene is TRBV7-9, the J gene TRBJ2-1; D possibly uses TRBD1 or TRBD2 (5 bases each). Trimming cost V 4 bases and J 0 bases, with 13 bases left between them. CDR1 is SEHNR, CDR2 FQNEAQ, per germline (reference sequence). The CDR3 is made up of 16 amino acids. DNA for the CDR3: TGTGCCAGCAGCTCACCGGCGAGGGGCTCCTACAATGAGCAGTTCTTC. Amino acid sequence: CASSSPARGSYNEQFF.

The chain couples TRBV28 to TRBJ2-5, with D maybe TRBD2 (6 bases). This CDR3 is built from 14 residues. Per germline, CDR1 MDHEN and CDR2 SYDVKM. Trimming pared 6 bases from V and 6 bases from J, leaving 17 bases between. The DNA for the CDR3 is TGTGCCAGCAGGGGTTTACTAGCAATGAAGACCCAGTACTTC. As protein: CASRGLLAMKTQYF.

The J gene is TRBJ2-7, the V gene TRBV4-3; D is perhaps TRBD1 (7 bases). The germline gives CDR1 LGHNA, CDR2 YSLEER. CDR3 length: 15 amino acids. V was cut by 4 bases and J by 2 bases, with 15 bases left in between. In nucleotides, the CDR3 is TGCGCCAGCAGCCGCGGGACAGCTCCTACCTACGAGCAGTACTTC. Residues: CASSRGTAPTYEQYF.

The chain carries TRBV3-1 and TRBJ2-1; 10 nucleotides align to TRBD2. The germline V gene encodes CDR1 LGHDT and CDR2 YNNKEL (reference sequence). The J segment lost 8 bases and the V segment lost 4 bases, leaving 8 bases of the junction unmatched. This CDR3 has 15 amino acids. This chain's CDR3 is CASSLSGGVVDEQFF. The CDR3 nucleotides read TGTGCCAGCAGCCTCAGCGGGGGGGTCGTGGATGAGCAGTTCTTC.

This CDR3 is CAARDRVGGNTEAFF. The CDR3 DNA reads TGTGCCGCCCGAGACAGGGTGGGGGGTAACACTGAAGCTTTCTTT. This chain joins TRBV4-2 and TRBJ1-1; TRBD1 matches 7 bases. The CDR3 is made up of 15 amino acids. Germline assignment: CDR1 LGHNA and CDR2 YNFKEQ. Unmatched junction bases numbered 14, after V lost 11 bases and J lost 2 bases.

This clonotype was recorded only once. This chain uses TRBV28 with TRBJ2-6; perhaps TRBD2 as D (6 bases). The CDR3 covers 18 residues. V was clipped by 8 bases and J by 2 bases, with 22 bases between them. The germline CDR1 and CDR2 sequences are MDHEN and SYDVKM. CDR3 protein: CASRLWGDASPGANVLTF. CDR3 DNA: TGTGCCAGCCGATTATGGGGGGATGCCTCCCCTGGGGCCAACGTCCTGACTTTC.

The rearrangement joins TRBV6-2 or TRBV6-3 to TRBJ2-7; D gene unclear. Germline CDR1 MNHEY, CDR2 SVGEGT. The CDR3 has 12 amino acids. Trimming removed 8 bases at V and 4 bases at J, with 12 bases between. The DNA for the CDR3 is TGTGCCAGCGGGAACAACGAATACGAGCAGTACTTC. Translation gives CASGNNEYEQYF.

V and J are TRBV7-6 and TRBJ2-1; 7 bases are shared with TRBD1. The V gene's germline CDR1 is SGHVS and CDR2 FNYEAQ. The V gene end was trimmed by 0 bases and the J gene end by 0 bases; junction bases not matched to a gene: 5. The CDR3 covers 17 residues. CDR3 nucleotides: TGTGCCAGCAGCTTAGCGCCGGGACAGAACTCCTACAATGAGCAGTTCTTC. It yields the protein CASSLAPGQNSYNEQFF. Full variable domain (missing parts from reference TRBV7-6 and TRBJ2-1): GAGVSQSPRYKVTKRGQDVALRCDPISGHVSLYWYRQALGQGPEFLTYFNYEAQQDKSGLPNDRFSAERPEGSISTLTIQRTEQRDSAMYRCASSLAPGQNSYNEQFFGPGTRLTVL.

This clonotype was observed a handful of times. This chain uses TRBV4-2 with TRBJ1-4; D is perhaps TRBD1 (5 bases). Germline lookup yields CDR1 LGHNA and CDR2 YNFKEQ. Trimming removed 4 bases at V and 7 bases at J, with 16 bases between. The CDR3 covers 15 residues. CDR3 sequence: CASSRSQEVVEKLFF. For the CDR3, the DNA is TGTGCCAGCAGCCGCTCACAGGAAGTCGTTGAAAAACTGTTTTTT.

The gene calls are TRBV7-8 and TRBJ2-3, with D possibly TRBD2 on 6 matching bases. The CDR3 spans 16 residues. Germline values: CDR1 SGHVS, CDR2 FQNEAQ. V lost 3 bases and J lost 1, with 14 bases in between. This CDR3 reads CASSFLSGERTDTQYF. CDR3 DNA sequence: TGTGCCAGCAGCTTTCTCTCGGGGGAGCGCACAGATACGCAGTATTTT.

The chain has TRBV6-6 and TRBJ2-5, with a possible D match to TRBD2 (6 bases). V gave up 5 bases and J gave up 11 bases, with 24 bases separating them. The CDR3 extends over 15 amino acids. In germline, CDR1 is MNHNY, CDR2 SVGAGI (reference sequence). The DNA for the CDR3 is TGTGCCAGCAGTCCATCCCTCAAGTTGGGGGAGGAGCAGTACTTC. This gives the protein CASSPSLKLGEEQYF.

J is TRBJ1-2 and V is TRBV6-5, with 7 positions matching TRBD1. Trimming cost V 5 bases and J 5 bases; bases outside gene matches: 5. Germline CDR1 reads MNHEY; CDR2 reads SVGAGI. The CDR3 totals 13 residues. In DNA, the CDR3 is TGTGCCAGCAGTACTCCGGGACAGTATGGCTACACCTTC. Residues: CASSTPGQYGYTF.

The chain links TRBV14 to TRBJ1-2, with 9 bases identical to TRBD1. Germline lookup yields CDR1 SGHDN and CDR2 FVKESK. The V gene end was trimmed by 1 base and the J gene end by 7 bases; junction bases not matched to a gene: 7. This CDR3 has 15 amino acids. CDR3 nucleotides: TGTGCCAGCAGCCAAGCGGGGACAGGGAGAGGTGGCTACACCTTC. Its translation is CASSQAGTGRGGYTF.

This chain links TRBV27 with TRBJ1-5; D unresolved. This CDR3 spans 14 amino acids. The germline V and J ends were trimmed by 6 bases and 3 bases, with 12 bases remaining between them. Germline V CDR1 and CDR2: MNHEY, SMNVEV (reference sequence). CDR3 bases: TGTGCCAGCAGCCAGTCGAATATCAATCAGCCCCAGCATTTT. Translation: CASSQSNINQPQHF.

This sequence joins TRBV29-1 and TRBJ2-2, with unresolved D. Trimming removed 7 bases at V and 1 base at J, with 4 bases between. This CDR3 spans 11 amino acids. In germline, CDR1 is SQVTM, CDR2 ANQGSEA. The CDR3 DNA sequence: TGCAGCGGGTTGAACACCGGGGAGCTGTTTTTT. Translating it yields CSGLNTGELFF.

V and J are TRBV20-1 and TRBJ1-6, with D possibly matching TRBD1 (5 bases). CDR1 is DFQATT and CDR2 is SNEGSKA in the germline V gene (reference sequence). CDR3 length equals 17 residues. Trimming cost V 0 bases and J 4 bases, with 16 bases left between them. CDR3 protein: CSAREIQTDRYNSPLHF. The CDR3 nucleotides are TGCAGTGCTAGAGAGATACAGACAGACAGATATAATTCACCCCTCCACTTT.

This chain links TRBV24-1 with TRBJ2-1; D possibly matches TRBD1 or TRBD2 (5 bases each). The CDR3 is 15 residues long. Germline CDR1 reads KGHDR; CDR2 reads SFDVKD. The V and J ends lost 5 bases and 7 bases respectively, with 17 bases between them. The CDR3 DNA sequence: TGTGCCACCAGTGGCCCCCATGGGGGAAATAATGAGCAGTTCTTC. Protein product: CATSGPHGGNNEQFF.